This TCR beta chain was obtained from a study of blood T cells in healthy people across ages. For the second PCR, which ran for about 6 to 11 cycles, a sample-barcoded 5' primer and a J-beta primer mix were used. MiXCR was run by TCRdb on the 5' RACE reads, yielding one entry per CDR3 protein. The sample records 580,000 or so distinct CDR3 sequences, 47% being singletons. This clonotype was recorded once. The antigen is undetermined. Findings of the study overall: Whereas aged donors had fewer naive CD4+ cells, long-lived donors had more of them and higher diversity. Not knowing donor CMV status may have confounded expanded clonotype changes. A strong correlation was seen between TCR beta diversity and naive T cell percentage. Roughly linearly, TCR beta diversity per million T cells fell as age increased.

The source material was blood. The TCR sequence derives from a man aged 80 or over in good health.

CDR3 protein: CSARVGTSGIGVGELFF. CDR3 bases: TGCAGTGCTAGAGTCGGGACTAGCGGGATTGGCGTCGGGGAGCTGTTTTTT. This chain links TRBV20-1 with TRBJ2-2, with TRBD2 matching 13 bases. The trim removed 1 base at V and 7 bases at J, leaving 9 bases unmatched. The germline V gene encodes CDR1 DFQATT and CDR2 SNEGSKA (reference sequence). The CDR3 runs 17 residues.